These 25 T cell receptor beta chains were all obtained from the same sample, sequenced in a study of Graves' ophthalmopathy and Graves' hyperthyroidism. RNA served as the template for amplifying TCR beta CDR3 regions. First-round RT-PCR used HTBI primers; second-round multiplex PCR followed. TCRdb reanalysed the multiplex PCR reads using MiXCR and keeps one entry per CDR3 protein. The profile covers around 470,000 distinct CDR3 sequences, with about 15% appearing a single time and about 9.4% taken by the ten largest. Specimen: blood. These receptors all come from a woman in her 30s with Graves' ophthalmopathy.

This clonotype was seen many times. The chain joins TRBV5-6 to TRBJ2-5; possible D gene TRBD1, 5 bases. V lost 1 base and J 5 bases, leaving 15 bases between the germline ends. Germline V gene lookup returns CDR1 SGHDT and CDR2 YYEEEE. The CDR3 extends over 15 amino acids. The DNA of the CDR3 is TGTGCCAGCAGCTTGTGGGGTACAGGATGGGAGACCCAGTACTTC. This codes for CASSLWGTGWETQYF.

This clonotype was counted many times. The CDR3 loop reads CASSPVVGQSTGELFF. The CDR3, as DNA: TGCGCCAGCAGCCCAGTCGTTGGGCAGTCTACCGGGGAGCTGTTTTTT. The V gene is TRBV5-1, the J gene TRBJ2-2; no firm D call. The length of the CDR3 is 16 residues. Trimming left V 4 bases short and J 5 bases short, with 18 bases between. The germline V gene has CDR1 SGHRS and CDR2 YFSETQ.

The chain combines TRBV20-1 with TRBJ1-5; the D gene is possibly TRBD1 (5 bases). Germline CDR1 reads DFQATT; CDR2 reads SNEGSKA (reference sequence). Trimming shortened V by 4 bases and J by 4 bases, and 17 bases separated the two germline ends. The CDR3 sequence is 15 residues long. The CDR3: CSANSPWQGNQPQHF. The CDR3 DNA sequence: TGCAGTGCTAACTCCCCATGGCAGGGTAATCAGCCCCAGCATTTT.

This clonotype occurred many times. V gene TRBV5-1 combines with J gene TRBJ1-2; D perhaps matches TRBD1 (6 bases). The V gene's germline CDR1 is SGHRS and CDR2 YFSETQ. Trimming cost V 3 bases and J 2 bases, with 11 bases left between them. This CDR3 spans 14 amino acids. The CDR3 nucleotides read TGCGCCAGCAGCTCCGGACAGAGCAACTATGGCTACACCTTC. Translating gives CASSSGQSNYGYTF.

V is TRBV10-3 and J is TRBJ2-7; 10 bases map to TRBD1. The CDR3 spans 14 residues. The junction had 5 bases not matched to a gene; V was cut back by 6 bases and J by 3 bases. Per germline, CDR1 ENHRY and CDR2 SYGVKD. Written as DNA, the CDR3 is TGTGCCATCAGCGACAGGGGGCAACACTACGAGCAGTACTTC. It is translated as CAISDRGQHYEQYF.

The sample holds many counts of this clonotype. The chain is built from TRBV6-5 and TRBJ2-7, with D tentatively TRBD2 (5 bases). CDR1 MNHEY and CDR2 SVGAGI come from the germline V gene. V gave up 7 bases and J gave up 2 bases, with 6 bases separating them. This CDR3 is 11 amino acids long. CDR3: CASIGAYEQYF. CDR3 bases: TGTGCCAGCATCGGGGCCTACGAGCAGTACTTC.

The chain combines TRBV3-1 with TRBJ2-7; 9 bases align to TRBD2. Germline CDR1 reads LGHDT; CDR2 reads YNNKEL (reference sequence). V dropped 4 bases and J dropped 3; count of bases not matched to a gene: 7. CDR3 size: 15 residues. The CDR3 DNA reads TGTGCCAGCAGCCCAGTATTTAGCGGGGGCTACGAGCAGTACTTC. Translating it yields CASSPVFSGGYEQYF.

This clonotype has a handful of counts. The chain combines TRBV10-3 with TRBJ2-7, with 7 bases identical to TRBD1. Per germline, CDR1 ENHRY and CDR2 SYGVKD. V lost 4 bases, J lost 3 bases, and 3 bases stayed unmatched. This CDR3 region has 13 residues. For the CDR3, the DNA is TGTGCCATCAGTGGACAGGGCGGCTACGAGCAGTACTTC. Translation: CAISGQGGYEQYF.

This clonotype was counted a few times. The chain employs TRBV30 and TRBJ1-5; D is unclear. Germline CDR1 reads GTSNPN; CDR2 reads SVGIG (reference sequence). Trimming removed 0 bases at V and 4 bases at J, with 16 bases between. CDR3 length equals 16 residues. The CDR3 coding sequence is TGTGCCTGGAGTGTAGATCGGGGTGAAGGGAATCAGCCCCAGCATTTT. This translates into CAWSVDRGEGNQPQHF. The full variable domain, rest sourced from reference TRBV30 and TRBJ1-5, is SQTIHQWPATLVQPVGSPLSLECTVEGTSNPNLYWYRQAAGRGLQLLFYSVGIGQISSEVPQNLSASRPQDRQFILSSKKLLLSDSGFYLCAWSVDRGEGNQPQHFGDGTRLSIL.

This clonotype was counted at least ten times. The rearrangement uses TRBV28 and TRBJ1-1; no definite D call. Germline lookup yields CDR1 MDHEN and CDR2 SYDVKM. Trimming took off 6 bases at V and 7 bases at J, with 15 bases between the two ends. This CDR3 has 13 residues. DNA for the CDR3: TGTGCCAGCAGCTACAACGGGGAAAGTGAAGCTTTCTTT. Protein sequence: CASSYNGESEAFF.

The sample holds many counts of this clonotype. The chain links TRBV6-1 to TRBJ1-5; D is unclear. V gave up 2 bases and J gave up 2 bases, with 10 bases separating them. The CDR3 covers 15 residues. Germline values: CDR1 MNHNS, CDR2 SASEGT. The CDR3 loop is CASSEHPRGNQPQHF. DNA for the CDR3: TGTGCCAGCAGTGAACACCCTCGGGGCAATCAGCCCCAGCATTTT.

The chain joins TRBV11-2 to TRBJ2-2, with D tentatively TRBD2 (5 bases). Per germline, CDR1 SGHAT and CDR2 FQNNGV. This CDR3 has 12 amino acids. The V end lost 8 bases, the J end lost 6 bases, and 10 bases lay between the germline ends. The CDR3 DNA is TGTGCCAGCGTCGGGGTGTCCGGGGAGCTGTTTTTT. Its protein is CASVGVSGELFF.

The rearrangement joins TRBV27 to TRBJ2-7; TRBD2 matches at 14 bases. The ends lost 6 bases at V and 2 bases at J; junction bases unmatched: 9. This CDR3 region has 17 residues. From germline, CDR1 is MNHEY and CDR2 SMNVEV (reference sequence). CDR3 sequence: CASSSGTSGSRTYEQYF. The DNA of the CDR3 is TGTGCCAGCAGCAGCGGGACTAGCGGGAGTCGGACCTACGAGCAGTACTTC.

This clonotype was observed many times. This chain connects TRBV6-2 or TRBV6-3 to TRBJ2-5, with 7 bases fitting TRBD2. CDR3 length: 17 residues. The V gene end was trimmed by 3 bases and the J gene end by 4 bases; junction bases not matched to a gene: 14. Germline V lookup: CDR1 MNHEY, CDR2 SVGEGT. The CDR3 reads CASSYFAGAVGAETQYF. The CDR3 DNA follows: TGTGCCAGCAGTTATTTTGCGGGAGCCGTGGGAGCAGAGACCCAGTACTTC.

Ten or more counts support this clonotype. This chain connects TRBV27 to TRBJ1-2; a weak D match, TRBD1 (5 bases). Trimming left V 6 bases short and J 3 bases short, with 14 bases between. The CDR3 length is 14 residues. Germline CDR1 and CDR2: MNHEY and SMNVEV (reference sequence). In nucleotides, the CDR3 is TGTGCCAGCAGCCCCGTGGGGGTTTACTATGGCTACACCTTC. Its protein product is CASSPVGVYYGYTF.

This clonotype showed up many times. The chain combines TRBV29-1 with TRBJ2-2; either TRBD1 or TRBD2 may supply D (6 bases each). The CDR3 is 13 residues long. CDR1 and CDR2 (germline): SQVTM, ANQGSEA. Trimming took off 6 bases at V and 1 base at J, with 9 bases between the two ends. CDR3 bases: TGCAGCGTACGGGGGCAGAACACCGGGGAGCTGTTTTTT. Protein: CSVRGQNTGELFF.

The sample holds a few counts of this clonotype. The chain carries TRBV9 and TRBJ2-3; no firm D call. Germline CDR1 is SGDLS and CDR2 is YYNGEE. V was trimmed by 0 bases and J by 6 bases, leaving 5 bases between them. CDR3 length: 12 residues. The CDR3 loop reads CASSVVEDTQYF. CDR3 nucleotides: TGTGCCAGCAGCGTAGTTGAGGATACGCAGTATTTT.

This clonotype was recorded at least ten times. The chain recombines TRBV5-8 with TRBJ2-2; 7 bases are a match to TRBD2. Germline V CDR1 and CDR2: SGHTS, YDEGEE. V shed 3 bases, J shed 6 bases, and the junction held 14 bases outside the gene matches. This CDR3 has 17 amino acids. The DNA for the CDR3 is TGTGCCAGCAGCTCCTTAAGGACTAGTGGGTCCGCCGGGGAGCTGTTTTTT. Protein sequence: CASSSLRTSGSAGELFF.

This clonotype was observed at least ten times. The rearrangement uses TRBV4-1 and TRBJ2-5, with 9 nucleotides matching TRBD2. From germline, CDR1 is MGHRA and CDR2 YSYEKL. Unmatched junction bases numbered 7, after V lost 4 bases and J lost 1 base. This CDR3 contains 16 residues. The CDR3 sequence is CASSLEGLALQETQYF. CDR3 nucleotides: TGCGCCAGCAGCCTGGAGGGACTAGCACTCCAAGAGACCCAGTACTTC.

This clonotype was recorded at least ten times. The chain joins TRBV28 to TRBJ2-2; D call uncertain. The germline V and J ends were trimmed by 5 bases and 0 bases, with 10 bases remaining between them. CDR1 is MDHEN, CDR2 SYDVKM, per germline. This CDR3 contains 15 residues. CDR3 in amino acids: CASSTPKANTGELFF. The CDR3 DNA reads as TGTGCCAGCAGTACCCCTAAAGCGAACACCGGGGAGCTGTTTTTT. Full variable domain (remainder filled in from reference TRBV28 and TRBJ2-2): DVKVTQSSRYLVKRTGEKVFLECVQDMDHENMFWYRQDPGLGLRLIYFSYDVKMKEKGDIPEGYSVSREKKERFSLILESASTNQTSMYLCASSTPKANTGELFFGEGSRLTVL.

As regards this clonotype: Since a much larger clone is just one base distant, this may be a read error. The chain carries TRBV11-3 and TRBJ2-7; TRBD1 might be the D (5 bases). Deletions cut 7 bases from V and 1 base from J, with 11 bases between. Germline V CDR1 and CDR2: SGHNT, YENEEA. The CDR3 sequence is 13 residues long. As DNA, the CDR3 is TGTGCCAGCAACTACAGGCCGTCCTACGAGCAGTACTTC. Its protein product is CASNYRPSYEQYF. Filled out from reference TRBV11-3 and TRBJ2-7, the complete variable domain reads EAGVVQSPRYKIIEKKQPVAFWCNPISGHNTLYWYLQNLGQGPELLIRYENEEAVDDSQLPKDRFSAERLKGVDSTLKIQPAELGDSAVYLCASNYRPSYEQYFGPGTRLTVT.

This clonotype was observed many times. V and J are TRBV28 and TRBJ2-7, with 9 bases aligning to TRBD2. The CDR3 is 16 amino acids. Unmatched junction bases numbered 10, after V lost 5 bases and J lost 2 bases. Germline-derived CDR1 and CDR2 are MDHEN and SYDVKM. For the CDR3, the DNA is TGTGCCAGCAGTGTAGCGGGGGCCAGGGGGGCCTACGAGCAGTACTTC. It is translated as CASSVAGARGAYEQYF.

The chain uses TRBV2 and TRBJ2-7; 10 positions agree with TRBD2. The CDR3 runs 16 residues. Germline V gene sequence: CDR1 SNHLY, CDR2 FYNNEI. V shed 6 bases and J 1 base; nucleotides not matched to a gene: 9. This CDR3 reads CASSVHDSGGSYEQYF. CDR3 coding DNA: TGTGCCAGCAGCGTCCACGATAGCGGGGGGTCCTACGAGCAGTACTTC.

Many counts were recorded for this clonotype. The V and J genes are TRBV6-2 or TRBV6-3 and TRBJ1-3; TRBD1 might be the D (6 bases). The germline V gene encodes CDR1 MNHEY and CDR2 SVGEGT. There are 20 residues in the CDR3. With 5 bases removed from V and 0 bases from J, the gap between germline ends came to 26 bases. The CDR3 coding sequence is TGTGCCAGCAGTAGGACAGCCAGCCGGAACGCATACACCTCTGGAAACACCATATATTTT. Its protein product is CASSRTASRNAYTSGNTIYF.

The CDR3 is CASMIPQANQPQHF. The CDR3 coding sequence is TGTGCCAGTATGATACCACAAGCGAATCAGCCCCAGCATTTT. J is TRBJ1-5 and V is TRBV19, with D hard to call. Germline V gene data show CDR1 as LNHDA and CDR2 as SQIVND (reference sequence). Deletions cut 7 bases from V and 4 bases from J, with 14 bases between. There are 14 residues in the CDR3.